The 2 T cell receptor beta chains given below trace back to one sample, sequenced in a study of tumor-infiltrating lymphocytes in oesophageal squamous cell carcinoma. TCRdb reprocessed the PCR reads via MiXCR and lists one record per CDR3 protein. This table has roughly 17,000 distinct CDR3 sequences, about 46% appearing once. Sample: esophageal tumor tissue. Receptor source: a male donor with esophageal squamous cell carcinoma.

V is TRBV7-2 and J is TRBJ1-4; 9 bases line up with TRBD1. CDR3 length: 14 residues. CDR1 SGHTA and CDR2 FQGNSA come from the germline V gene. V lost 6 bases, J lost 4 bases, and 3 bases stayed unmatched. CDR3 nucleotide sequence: TGTGCCAGCAGTCCGGACAGGGGTAATGAAAAACTGTTTTTT. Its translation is CASSPDRGNEKLFF.

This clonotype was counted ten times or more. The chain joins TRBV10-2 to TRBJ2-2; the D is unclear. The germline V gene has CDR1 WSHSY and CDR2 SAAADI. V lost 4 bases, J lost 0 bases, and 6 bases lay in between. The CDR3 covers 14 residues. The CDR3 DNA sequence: TGCGCCAGCAGTGTTCCCACGAACACCGGGGAGCTGTTTTTT. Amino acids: CASSVPTNTGELFF.